This TCR beta chain came from a study of shared clonotypes between healthy human individuals. Broader study findings: Generally, naive subsets (rather than memory subsets) showed larger estimated richness. Specimens sampled were limited to blood, with tissue repertoires likely differing.

With regard to this clone: The antigen is not known.

The table came from immunoSEQ multiplex PCR; TCRdb's copy has only in-frame clones and leaves some out. The repertoire holds some 2,000,000 clones, with 95% as singletons. Trimming cost V 6 bases and J 9 bases; bases outside gene matches: 10. The V gene's germline CDR1 is MNHNY and CDR2 SVGAGI (reference sequence). The CDR3 has 15 amino acids. The chain combines TRBV6-6 with TRBJ1-6, with 8 bases fitting TRBD1. The receptor was isolated from a man aged 18-30 years in good health. Sequencing was done on a sample of naive CD4+ T cells sorted from blood. The subset: CD45RA+ positively selected. The CDR3 loop reads CASSSGQGAGSPLHF. Here the CDR3 DNA reads TGTGCCAGCAGCTCCGGGCAGGGGGCAGGTTCACCCCTCCACTTT.